The present T cell receptor (beta chain) was sequenced within a study of CD8 T cells in Susac syndrome. This CDR3 region has 13 residues. The germline V and J ends were trimmed by 8 bases and 6 bases, with 11 bases remaining between them. Germline CDR1 MNHNY, CDR2 SVGAGI (reference sequence). The authors reverse transcribed roughly 0.5 to 1 ug RNA with random hexamers. It was immunoSEQ multiplex PCR that amplified TCR beta CDR3 across 54 Vbeta and 13 Jbeta. TCRdb processed the immunoSEQ multiplex PCR reads anew with MiXCR; each CDR3 protein has one entry. The repertoire consists of 200,000 to 250,000 distinct CDR3 sequences, with 90% to 95% occurring once and the leading ten covering around 0.14%.

This sequence was found in a human donor with multiple sclerosis. The sequenced sample consisted of CD8+ T cells from PBMCs. The rearrangement links TRBV6-6 to TRBJ1-6; D gene unclear. The CDR3 protein is CASYREGNSPLHF. DNA of the CDR3: TGTGCCAGCTATAGAGAGGGTAATTCACCCCTCCACTTT.